This T cell receptor beta chain originates from a study of cytomegalovirus exposure and HLA in healthy donors. Overall study results and limits: Most TCR sequences were uncommon, yet certain public TCRs appeared in many donors. Information on immune exposure was restricted to one variable (CMV serostatus).

As concerns this clone: Its cognate antigen is unknown.

CDR1 and CDR2 from the germline V gene are LGHNA and YSLEER. CDR3 length equals 14 residues. Trimming stripped 0 bases from V and 4 bases from J, with 9 bases between. PCR amplification relied on 60 Vbeta primers (plus 13 Jbeta primers). The assay was immunoSEQ multiplex PCR, and TCRdb's table has in-frame clones only and misses some. The sample carries under 200,000 clones, over 75% recorded once. This TCR was recovered from a middle-aged man in good health and CMV-seropositive. This chain joins TRBV4-3 and TRBJ1-2; D not resolved. Sequenced: PBMCs. CDR3 sequence: CASSQDGDSYGYTF. CDR3 nucleotides: TGCGCCAGCAGCCAAGATGGAGACTCCTATGGCTACACCTTC.